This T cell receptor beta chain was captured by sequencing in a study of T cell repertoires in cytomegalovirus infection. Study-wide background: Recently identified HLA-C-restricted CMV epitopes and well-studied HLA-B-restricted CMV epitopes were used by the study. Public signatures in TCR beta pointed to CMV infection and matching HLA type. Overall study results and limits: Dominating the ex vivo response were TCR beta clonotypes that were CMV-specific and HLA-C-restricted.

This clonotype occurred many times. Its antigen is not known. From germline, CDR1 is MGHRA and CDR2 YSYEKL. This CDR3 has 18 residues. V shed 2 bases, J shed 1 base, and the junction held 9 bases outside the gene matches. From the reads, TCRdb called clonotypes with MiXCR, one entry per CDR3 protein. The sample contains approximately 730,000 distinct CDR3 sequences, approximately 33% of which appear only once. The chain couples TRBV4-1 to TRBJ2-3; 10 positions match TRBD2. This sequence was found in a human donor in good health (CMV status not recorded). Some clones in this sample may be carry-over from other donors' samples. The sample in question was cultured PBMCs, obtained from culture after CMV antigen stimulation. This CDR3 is CASSQRGSGGSGTDTQYF. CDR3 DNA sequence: TGCGCCAGCAGCCAAAGGGGTAGCGGGGGGAGTGGCACAGATACGCAGTATTTT.